Below are 15 T cell receptor beta chains sequenced from a single sample in a study of follicular helper T cells after annual influenza vaccination. As to time point: 2014-2015 season, 7 days after vaccination. Assay used: immunoSEQ multiplex PCR; TCRdb lists only in-frame clones, some missing. The table includes about 15,000 clones, approximately 84% detected once. Sequenced material: CXCR5+ CD38- circulating T follicular helper cells from blood, taken 7 days after influenza vaccination. As to subset: circulating Tfh, non-naive CD4+CXCR5+PD-1+ (ICOS+CD38+ or ICOS-CD38-). All receptors derive from an adult who received the influenza vaccine.

This chain links TRBV7-8 with TRBJ2-2; D is unclear. CDR3 size: 13 residues. V was shortened by 4 bases and J by 1 base, with 4 bases between the two germline ends. Germline loops: CDR1 SGHVS, CDR2 FQNEAQ. The CDR3 coding sequence is TGTGCCAGCAGCTATATGAACACCGGGGAGCTGTTTTTT. Its protein product is CASSYMNTGELFF.

The CDR3 spells CASSYDLAANNEQFF. The CDR3 region has the DNA TGTGCCAGCAGTTACGATCTAGCGGCGAACAATGAGCAGTTCTTC. V usage is TRBV6-5 and J usage is TRBJ2-1; 7 bases match TRBD2. Germline CDR1 and CDR2: MNHEY and SVGAGI. Unmatched junction bases numbered 6, after V lost 2 bases and J lost 5 bases. CDR3 length equals 15 residues.

This chain links TRBV6-1 with TRBJ2-5; tentative D call: TRBD2 (5 bases). With 8 bases removed from V and 5 bases from J, the gap between germline ends came to 15 bases. Germline CDR1 MNHNS, CDR2 SASEGT. The CDR3 runs to 13 residues. The CDR3 protein is CASAREWWETQYF. The CDR3 bases are TGTGCCAGCGCGAGGGAGTGGTGGGAGACCCAGTACTTC.

CDR3 nucleotide sequence: TGTGCCAGTAGTAGCGCAAAGTCGACCCGGGACAGGGGCTACGAGCAGTACTTC. It is translated as CASSSAKSTRDRGYEQYF. This chain connects TRBV19 to TRBJ2-7; TRBD1 agrees at 10 bases. Germline assignment: CDR1 LNHDA and CDR2 SQIVND (reference sequence). This CDR3 contains 18 residues. The J segment lost 3 bases and the V segment lost 4 bases, leaving 15 bases of the junction unmatched.

The chain recombines TRBV5-4 with TRBJ2-2; 9 bases line up with TRBD1. The germline V gene has CDR1 SGHNT and CDR2 YYREEE (reference sequence). The CDR3 length is 14 residues. Losses at the gene ends were 4 bases for V and 6 bases for J; bases not matched to a gene: 4. The chain's CDR3 is CASSQGQGAGELFF. The CDR3 DNA is TGTGCCAGCAGCCAGGGACAGGGAGCCGGGGAGCTGTTTTTT. Supplemented by reference TRBV5-4 and TRBJ2-2, the full variable domain reads ETGVTQSPTHLIKTRGQQVTLRCSSQSGHNTVSWYQQALGQGPQFIFQYYREEENGRGNFPPRFSGLQFPNYSSELNVNALELDDSALYLCASSQGQGAGELFFGEGSRLTVL.

The chain couples TRBV13 to TRBJ1-1, with D perhaps matching TRBD1 (5 bases). This CDR3 region has 15 residues. Trimming stripped 0 bases from V and 3 bases from J, with 11 bases between. Germline V CDR1 and CDR2: PRHDT, FYEKMQ (reference sequence). CDR3 DNA: TGTGCCAGCAGCTTAGGCCAGGGAAGGGACACTGAAGCTTTCTTT. Its protein product is CASSLGQGRDTEAFF.

The V call is TRBV7-3, the J call TRBJ1-4, with 8 bases that match TRBD1. Per germline, CDR1 SGHTA and CDR2 FQGTGA. The CDR3 covers 16 residues. Unmatched junction bases numbered 3, after V lost 3 bases and J lost 0 bases. The CDR3 region is CASSLGQAATNEKLFF. The CDR3 bases are TGTGCCAGCAGCTTGGGACAGGCTGCAACTAATGAAAAACTGTTTTTT.

The chain employs TRBV6-1 and TRBJ2-6, with TRBD2 matching over 10 bases. The CDR3 consists of 15 residues. The germline CDR1 and CDR2 sequences are MNHNS and SASEGT. The V segment lost 7 bases and the J segment 0 bases; nucleotides outside the gene matches: 0. As DNA, the CDR3 is TGTGCCAGCATAGCGGGGGGCTCTGGGGCCAACGTCCTGACTTTC. This sequence encodes CASIAGGSGANVLTF.

The J gene is TRBJ2-1, the V gene TRBV27; the D gene is possibly TRBD2 (5 bases). Germline-derived CDR1 and CDR2 are MNHEY and SMNVEV (reference sequence). The V end lost 3 bases, the J end lost 9 bases, and 21 bases lay between the germline ends. The CDR3 has 16 residues. In nucleotides, the CDR3 is TGTGCCAGCAGTTTTGGAGACCCAGGAGGAAGGGTTGAGCAGTTCTTC. It yields the protein CASSFGDPGGRVEQFF.

The CDR3 DNA is TGCGCCAGCAGCTTGGGACAGCAACAAGAGACCCAGTACTTC. It encodes CASSLGQQQETQYF. V is TRBV5-1 and J is TRBJ2-5; D possibly corresponds to TRBD1 (5 bases). The CDR3 loop spans 14 amino acids. Germline lookup yields CDR1 SGHRS and CDR2 YFSETQ. V gave up 0 bases and J gave up 2 bases, with 8 bases separating them.

The chain couples TRBV5-5 to TRBJ1-5, with D hard to call. With 2 bases removed from V and 2 bases from J, the gap between germline ends came to 11 bases. This CDR3 has 15 residues. Germline-derived CDR1 and CDR2 are SGHKS and YYEKEE (reference sequence). The CDR3, as DNA: TGTGCCAGCAGCTTTGACGGGAGCCGCAATCAGCCCCAGCATTTT. It is translated as CASSFDGSRNQPQHF.

The count of this clone is one. V usage is TRBV5-6 and J usage is TRBJ2-5, with D possibly being TRBD2 (6 bases). The ends were cut back, 3 bases at V and 5 bases at J, with 11 bases in the middle. Germline V gene lookup returns CDR1 SGHDT and CDR2 YYEEEE. The length of the CDR3 is 13 residues. The CDR3: CASSSTSAETQYF. In DNA form, the CDR3 reads TGTGCCAGCAGCTCGACTAGTGCTGAGACCCAGTACTTC.

This chain joins TRBV19 and TRBJ2-7; TRBD1 matches at 12 bases. CDR1 and CDR2 (germline): LNHDA, SQIVND (reference sequence). The CDR3 has 16 residues. V was pared by 1 base and J by 6 bases, with 7 bases of the junction left unmatched. The CDR3 bases are TGTGCCAGTAGTATAGTCGCGGGACAGGGGGCTGGCGAGCAGTACTTC. Its protein product is CASSIVAGQGAGEQYF.

This chain uses TRBV27 with TRBJ2-7, with D unresolved. The CDR3 runs 13 residues. V was clipped by 3 bases and J by 6 bases, with 12 bases between them. Germline CDR1 reads MNHEY; CDR2 reads SMNVEV (reference sequence). The CDR3 DNA reads TGTGCCAGCAGTTTGAGGTGGTCGGGCGAGCAGTACTTC. This translates into CASSLRWSGEQYF.

V is TRBV4-1 and J is TRBJ2-5, with TRBD2 matching over 10 bases. Trimming at V came to 5 bases and at J to 2 bases, leaving 14 bases not matched to a gene. Germline CDR1 reads MGHRA; CDR2 reads YSYEKL. The CDR3 contains 18 residues. CDR3 amino acids: CASSFRGVDSGRQETQYF. The DNA of the CDR3 is TGCGCCAGCAGCTTCAGGGGGGTCGATAGCGGGAGGCAAGAGACCCAGTACTTC.